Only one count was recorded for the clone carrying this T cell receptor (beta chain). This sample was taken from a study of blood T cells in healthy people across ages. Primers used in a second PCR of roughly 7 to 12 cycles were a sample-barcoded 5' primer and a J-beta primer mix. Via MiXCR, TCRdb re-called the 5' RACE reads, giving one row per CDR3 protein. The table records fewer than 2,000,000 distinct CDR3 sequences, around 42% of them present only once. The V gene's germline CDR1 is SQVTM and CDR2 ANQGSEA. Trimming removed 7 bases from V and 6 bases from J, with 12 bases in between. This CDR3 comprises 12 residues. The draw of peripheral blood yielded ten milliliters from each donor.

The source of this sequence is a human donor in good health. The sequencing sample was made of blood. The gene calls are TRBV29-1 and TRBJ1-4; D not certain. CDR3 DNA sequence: TGCAGCGGTAAAGTGGGAGATGAAAAACTGTTTTTT. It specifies CSGKVGDEKLFF. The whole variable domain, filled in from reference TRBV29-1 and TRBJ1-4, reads SAVISQKPSRDICQRGTSLTIQCQVDSQVTMMFWYRQQPGQSLTLIATANQGSEATYESGFVIDKFPISRPNLTFSTLTVSNMSPEDSSIYLCSGKVGDEKLFFGSGTQLSVL.